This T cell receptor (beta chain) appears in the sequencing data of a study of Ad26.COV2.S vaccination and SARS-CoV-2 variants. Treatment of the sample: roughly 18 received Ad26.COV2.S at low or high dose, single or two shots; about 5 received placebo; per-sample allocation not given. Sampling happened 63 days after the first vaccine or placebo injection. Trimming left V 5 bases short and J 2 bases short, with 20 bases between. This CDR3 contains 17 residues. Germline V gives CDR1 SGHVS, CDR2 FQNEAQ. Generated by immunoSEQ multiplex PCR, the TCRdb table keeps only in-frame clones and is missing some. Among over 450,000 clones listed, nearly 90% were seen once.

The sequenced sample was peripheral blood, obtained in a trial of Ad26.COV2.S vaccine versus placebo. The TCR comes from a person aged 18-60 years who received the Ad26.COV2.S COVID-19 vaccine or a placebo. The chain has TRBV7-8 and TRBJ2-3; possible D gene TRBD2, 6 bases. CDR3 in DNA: TGTGCCAGCAGCCCGCGGGTGGGACTCGCTAACACAGATACGCAGTATTTT. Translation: CASSPRVGLANTDTQYF.